Sequencing of this T cell receptor beta chain was carried out in a study of T cell repertoires in cytomegalovirus infection. Study summary: Matching HLA type, along with CMV infection, was indicated by public TCR beta signatures.

Study-level findings and limits: CMV-specific TCR beta clonotypes restricted by HLA-C were the ones dominating the ex vivo response. Carriers of CMV and the relevant HLA type were discriminated by public TCR beta frequency.

TCRdb processed the reads anew with MiXCR; each CDR3 protein has one entry. This table has 150,000 to 200,000 distinct CDR3 sequences, roughly 9% appearing once. V was trimmed by 8 bases and J by 2 bases, leaving 13 bases between them. Germline loops: CDR1 MDHEN, CDR2 SYDVKM. CDR3 size: 13 residues. This clonotype was seen repeatedly, ten times or more. Its target is unknown. The sequenced sample consisted of PBMCs. The receptor was isolated from a human donor in good health (CMV status not recorded). Some clones in this sample may be carry-over from other donors' samples. V gene TRBV28 combines with J gene TRBJ2-7; perhaps TRBD2 as D (6 bases). In DNA form, the CDR3 reads TGTGCCAGCCGTGCAGGAGGGCCCTACGAGCAGTACTTC. Residues: CASRAGGPYEQYF.